The clone carrying this T cell receptor beta chain was picked up many times. Unsorted libraries were generated from 2 million PBMCs. These cells had been stored in RNAlater at -80 C. TCRdb analysed the 5' RACE reads with MiXCR anew, one entry per CDR3 protein. The sample lists nearly 60,000 distinct CDR3 sequences; 3% to 4% were seen once. This entry belongs to a study of neurological immune-mediated disorders. Germline CDR1 is DFQATT and CDR2 is SNEGSKA (reference sequence). This CDR3 has 14 amino acids. Losses at the gene ends were 6 bases for V and 7 bases for J; bases not matched to a gene: 10. The receptor was derived from a woman aged 55-70 years with multiple sclerosis. This chain uses TRBV20-1 with TRBJ2-7; 12 nucleotides agree with TRBD2. The specimen sequenced was PBMCs. CDR3 protein: CSATSGGSLGEQYF. The CDR3 DNA reads TGCAGTGCGACTAGCGGGGGATCTCTGGGAGAGCAGTACTTC.